One sample yielded the 19 T cell receptor beta chains listed below, sequenced in a study of T cell responses to AZD1222 COVID-19 vaccine. This table comes from immunoSEQ multiplex PCR, and its TCRdb copy is limited to in-frame clones, with some not included. Altogether under 150,000 clones are present, approximately 90% being singletons, with the ten largest covering around 15%. The starting material was peripheral blood, obtained on day 0 of AZD1222 vaccination. Receptor source: an adult in good health.

V is TRBV7-3 and J is TRBJ2-3; TRBD2 matches 10 bases. The V gene's germline CDR1 is SGHTA and CDR2 FQGTGA. J lost 3 bases, V lost 4 bases, and 4 bases had no gene match. The CDR3 consists of 15 residues. The chain's CDR3 is CASSSLAGATDTQYF. The CDR3 DNA is TGTGCCAGCAGCTCCCTAGCGGGGGCTACAGATACGCAGTATTTT.

The chain carries TRBV28 and TRBJ1-2, with TRBD1 as a possible D gene (5 bases). The CDR3 contains 15 residues. Germline CDR1 and CDR2: MDHEN and SYDVKM. V was shortened by 4 bases and J by 0 bases, with 12 bases between the two germline ends. CDR3 nucleotide sequence: TGTGCCAGCAGTTCGGCCGGGACGTCTAACTATGGCTACACCTTC. Encoded protein: CASSSAGTSNYGYTF.

The V and J genes are TRBV5-5 and TRBJ1-6; D not certain. The CDR3 length is 15 residues. Germline V gene data show CDR1 as SGHKS and CDR2 as YYEKEE (reference sequence). V gave up 6 bases and J gave up 4 bases, with 14 bases separating them. CDR3 residues: CASTPGRLYNSPLHF. Written as DNA, the CDR3 is TGTGCCAGCACCCCCGGACGGTTGTATAATTCACCCCTCCACTTT.

As concerns this clone: One end of the junction does not line up with germline, which may come from a read error. The gene calls are TRBV6-1 and TRBJ1-5; tentative D call: TRBD1 (5 bases). Looked up from germline, CDR1 is MNHNS and CDR2 is SASEGT. CDR3 length: 14 amino acids. The CDR3 here is CASREARGNQPQHF. CDR3 DNA sequence: TGTGCCAGCAGGGAAGCCAGGGGCAATCAGCCCCAGCATTTT.

The table lists this clone with a few counts. V is TRBV5-4 and J is TRBJ2-5; TRBD2 aligns across 12 bases. CDR1 is SGHNT, CDR2 YYREEE, per germline (reference sequence). The length of the CDR3 is 15 residues. V was clipped by 4 bases and J by 5 bases; unmatched bases: 6. The CDR3 region has the DNA TGTGCCAGCAGCCTCACTAGCGGGGGGTTGGAGACCCAGTACTTC. Protein sequence: CASSLTSGGLETQYF.

This chain connects TRBV7-9 to TRBJ2-3; D is unresolved. Germline CDR1 SEHNR, CDR2 FQNEAQ (reference sequence). Trimming removed 1 base from V and 3 bases from J, with 5 bases in between. This CDR3 contains 13 residues. The CDR3 nucleotides read TGTGCCAGCAGCTTAGGCAGGACAGATACGCAGTATTTT. It yields the protein CASSLGRTDTQYF.

V is TRBV11-3 and J is TRBJ2-5; a possible D gene is TRBD2 (5 bases). This CDR3 spans 13 amino acids. Germline CDR1 reads SGHNT; CDR2 reads YENEEA. V lost 5 bases and J lost 0, with 7 bases in between. The CDR3 nucleotides are TGTGCCAGCAGCGTCGGGGACCAAGAGACCCAGTACTTC. It is translated as CASSVGDQETQYF.

The rearrangement uses TRBV4-1 and TRBJ1-2; a possible D gene is TRBD1 (5 bases). The CDR3 totals 16 residues. Per germline, CDR1 MGHRA and CDR2 YSYEKL. Trimming shortened V by 3 bases and J by 0 bases, and 14 bases separated the two germline ends. The CDR3 nucleotides read TGCGCCAGCAGCCAGAGGGACGAGACTCCTAACTATGGCTACACCTTC. It is translated as CASSQRDETPNYGYTF.

The V and J genes are TRBV7-9 and TRBJ2-5; no reliable D call. Trimming left V 5 bases short and J 0 bases short, with 13 bases between. The CDR3 has 15 amino acids. Germline V lookup: CDR1 SEHNR, CDR2 FQNEAQ (reference sequence). CDR3 DNA: TGTGCCAGCAGCAGCCTCGTGAGATACCAAGAGACCCAGTACTTC. Its translation: CASSSLVRYQETQYF.

This chain links TRBV5-1 with TRBJ1-4; maybe TRBD1 (6 bases). The CDR3 covers 16 residues. V lost 4 bases, J lost 1 base, and 14 bases lay in between. The germline CDR1 and CDR2 sequences are SGHRS and YFSETQ. CDR3 loop: CASSRTGTGTNEKLFF. The CDR3 region has the DNA TGCGCCAGCAGCCGCACAGGGACTGGAACTAATGAAAAACTGTTTTTT.

The chain carries TRBV5-1 and TRBJ1-6; 10 bases agree with TRBD1. The CDR3 extends over 15 amino acids. With 0 bases clipped from V and 9 bases from J, the junction kept 3 bases outside the gene matches. From germline, CDR1 is SGHRS and CDR2 YFSETQ. DNA for the CDR3: TGCGCCAGCAGCTTGGCGGGACAGGGGCGTTCACCCCTCCACTTT. It specifies CASSLAGQGRSPLHF. Filled out from reference TRBV5-1 and TRBJ1-6, the complete variable domain reads KAGVTQTPRYLIKTRGQQVTLSCSPISGHRSVSWYQQTPGQGLQFLFEYFSETQRNKGNFPGRFSGRQFSNSRSEMNVSTLELGDSALYLCASSLAGQGRSPLHFGNGTRLTVT.

This sequence joins TRBV28 and TRBJ1-1; maybe TRBD1 (5 bases). There are 13 residues in the CDR3. Per the germline V gene, CDR1 is MDHEN and CDR2 is SYDVKM. Between the trimmed V and J ends, which lost 1 base and 5 bases, there was a span of 8 bases. CDR3 residues: CASSLFGGTEAFF. The CDR3 DNA reads TGTGCCAGCAGTTTATTTGGGGGTACTGAAGCTTTCTTT.

The sample holds a few counts of this clone. The chain uses TRBV7-2 and TRBJ1-2; D remains unclear. Germline V gene data show CDR1 as SGHTA and CDR2 as FQGNSA. Trimming took 1 base from V and 7 from J, leaving 7 bases between them. The CDR3 runs to 12 residues. The CDR3 loop is CASSLDRFGYTF. DNA for the CDR3: TGTGCCAGCAGCTTAGATCGGTTTGGCTACACCTTC. The full variable domain, rest sourced from reference TRBV7-2 and TRBJ1-2, is GAGVSQSPSNKVTEKGKDVELRCDPISGHTALYWYRQSLGQGLEFLIYFQGNSAPDKSGLPSDRFSAERTGGSVSTLTIQRTQQEDSAVYLCASSLDRFGYTFGSGTRLTVV.

J is TRBJ1-4 and V is TRBV10-3; D possibly corresponds to TRBD1 (5 bases). With 10 bases removed from V and 0 bases from J, the gap between germline ends came to 12 bases. There are 14 residues in the CDR3. The germline V gene has CDR1 ENHRY and CDR2 SYGVKD. The CDR3 spells CASWDGATNEKLFF. The CDR3 bases are TGTGCCAGCTGGGACGGTGCAACTAATGAAAAACTGTTTTTT.

This rearrangement joins TRBV12-3 or TRBV12-4 to TRBJ1-2; D unclear. The length of the CDR3 is 13 residues. V was shortened by 2 bases and J by 4 bases, with 8 bases between the two germline ends. This chain's CDR3 is CASSLQEFYGYTF. The DNA for the CDR3 is TGTGCCAGCAGTTTACAGGAATTCTATGGCTACACCTTC.

This chain joins TRBV7-2 and TRBJ2-5; TRBD2 matches at 7 bases. Germline V gene lookup returns CDR1 SGHTA and CDR2 FQGNSA. The CDR3 contains 15 residues. Trimming removed 6 bases from V and 1 base from J; junction bases left unmatched: 8. Here the CDR3 reads CASRDLGTIQETQYF. The CDR3 nucleotides are TGTGCCAGCAGGGACCTCGGGACTATCCAAGAGACCCAGTACTTC.

This chain joins TRBV9 and TRBJ2-3; tentative D call: TRBD1 (5 bases). The V and J ends lost 1 base and 3 bases respectively, with 12 bases between them. The CDR3 is made up of 15 amino acids. The germline V gene encodes CDR1 SGDLS and CDR2 YYNGEE. The CDR3 protein is CASSVLDSKTDTQYF. The CDR3 DNA reads TGTGCCAGCAGCGTACTCGACAGTAAAACAGATACGCAGTATTTT.

The chain couples TRBV12-3 or TRBV12-4 to TRBJ1-5; D perhaps matches TRBD1 (6 bases). Trimming cost V 6 bases and J 4 bases, with 10 bases left between them. CDR3 length: 13 residues. The chain's CDR3 is CASRRGGNQPQHF. For the CDR3, the DNA is TGTGCCAGCAGACGAGGGGGAAATCAGCCCCAGCATTTT.

At least ten counts were recorded for this clone. This sequence joins TRBV6-4 and TRBJ1-6; TRBD1 matches 9 bases. With 5 bases clipped from V and 7 bases from J, the junction kept 3 bases outside the gene matches. The CDR3 sequence is 14 residues long. Germline CDR1 MRHNA, CDR2 SNTAGT. The CDR3 DNA follows: TGTGCCAGCAGTACAGGGGGCGAGAATTCACCCCTCCACTTT. It yields the protein CASSTGGENSPLHF.